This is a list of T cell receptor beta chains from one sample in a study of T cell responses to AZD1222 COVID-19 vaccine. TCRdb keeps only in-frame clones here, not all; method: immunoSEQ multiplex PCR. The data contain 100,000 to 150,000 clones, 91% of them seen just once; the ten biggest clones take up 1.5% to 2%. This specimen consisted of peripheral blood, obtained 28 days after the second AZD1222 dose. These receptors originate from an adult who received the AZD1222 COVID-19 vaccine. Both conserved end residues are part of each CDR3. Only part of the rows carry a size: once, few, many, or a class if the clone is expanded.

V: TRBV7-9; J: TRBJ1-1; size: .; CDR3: CASSWDGGPLNTEAFF
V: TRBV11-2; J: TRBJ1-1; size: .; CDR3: CASSLIVQSEAFF
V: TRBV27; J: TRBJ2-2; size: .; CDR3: CASRLPEGPGELFF
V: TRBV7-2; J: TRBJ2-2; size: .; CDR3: CASSIDQRGELFF
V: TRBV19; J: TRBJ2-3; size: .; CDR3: CASSIAGGGAGSTQYF
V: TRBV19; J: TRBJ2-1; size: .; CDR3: CASSIAGGTYNEQFF
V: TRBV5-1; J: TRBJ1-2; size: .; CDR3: CASSSLGQHGYTF
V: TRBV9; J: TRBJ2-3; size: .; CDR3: CASSAYYATYTDTQYF
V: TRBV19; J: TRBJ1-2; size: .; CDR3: CASSLRQFSYGYTF
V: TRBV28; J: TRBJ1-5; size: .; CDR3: CASNGQGGQPQHF
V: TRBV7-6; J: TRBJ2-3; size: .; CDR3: CASSPERAGVGTDTQYF
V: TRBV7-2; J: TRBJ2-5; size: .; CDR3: CASSPKQGTETQYF
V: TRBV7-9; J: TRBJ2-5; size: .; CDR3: CASSLGVAGTSVRETQYF
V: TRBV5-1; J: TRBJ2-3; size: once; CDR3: CASSPAADSGSYTQYF
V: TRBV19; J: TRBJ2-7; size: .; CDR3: CASSPRDSYEQYF
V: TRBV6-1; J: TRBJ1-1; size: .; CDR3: CASSEAPTTRTGYTEAFF
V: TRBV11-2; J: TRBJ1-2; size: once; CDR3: CASSPTGGYGYTF
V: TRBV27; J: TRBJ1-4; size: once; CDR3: CASRTVNEKLFF
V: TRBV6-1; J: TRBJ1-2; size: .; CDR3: CASSEGHDNYGYTF
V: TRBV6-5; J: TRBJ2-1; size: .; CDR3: CASSYSGGGPSREQFF
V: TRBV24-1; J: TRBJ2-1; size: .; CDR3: CATSDSPGTGPLNEQFF
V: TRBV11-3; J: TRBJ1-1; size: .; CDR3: CASSLTGGNTEAFF
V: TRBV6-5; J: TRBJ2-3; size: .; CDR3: CASSPTGPTDTQYF
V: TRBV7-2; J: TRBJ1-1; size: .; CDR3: CASSVQGSPEAFF
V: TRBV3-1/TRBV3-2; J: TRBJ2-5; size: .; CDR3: CASSLSTLRLGETQYF
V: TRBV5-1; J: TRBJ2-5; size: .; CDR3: CASSSTGTSGGAQETQYF
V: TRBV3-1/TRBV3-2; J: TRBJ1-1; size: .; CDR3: CASSPREANTEAFF
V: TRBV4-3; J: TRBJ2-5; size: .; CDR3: CASSQDSRAETQYF
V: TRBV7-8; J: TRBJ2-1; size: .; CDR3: CASSLVFRERWFF
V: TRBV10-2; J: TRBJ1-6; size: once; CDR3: CASNGQNSPLHF
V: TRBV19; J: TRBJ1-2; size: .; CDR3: CASSSGGYGYTF
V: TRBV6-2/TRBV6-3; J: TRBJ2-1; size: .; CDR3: CASSYSPTGASLGIEQFF
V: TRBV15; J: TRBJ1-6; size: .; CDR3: CATSSVTGYASPLHF
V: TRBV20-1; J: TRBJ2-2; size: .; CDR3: CSASKGQGTKNTGELFF
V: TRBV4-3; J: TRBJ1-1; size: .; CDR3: CASSQDGGNTEAFF
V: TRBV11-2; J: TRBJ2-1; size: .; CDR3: CASSLDPPEIVLADNEQFF
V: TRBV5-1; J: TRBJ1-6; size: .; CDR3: CASSHETGRNNSPLHF
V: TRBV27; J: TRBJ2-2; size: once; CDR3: CASQPWVGLNTGELFF
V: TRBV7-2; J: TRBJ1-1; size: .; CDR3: CASSSQENTEAFF
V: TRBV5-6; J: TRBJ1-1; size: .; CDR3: CASSLAWDSAEAFF
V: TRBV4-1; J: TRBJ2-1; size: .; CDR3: CASSQRGGQGAFYNEQFF
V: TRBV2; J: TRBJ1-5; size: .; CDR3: CASSEQGEDQPQHF
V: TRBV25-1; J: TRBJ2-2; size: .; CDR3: CASSEGVRGTGELFF